This T cell receptor (beta chain) was recorded in a study of a mutant IDH1 vaccine in newly diagnosed glioma. Study overall: Once 4-6 weeks had passed after radiotherapy alone, vaccination started, or it started with temozolomide cycles. Before enrollment, the patients had been treated with radiotherapy alone, temozolomide alone, or both together. Most of them had received both.

Assay: immunoSEQ multiplex PCR; the TCRdb copy retains only in-frame clones and omits some. The repertoire consists of roughly 30,000 clones, with more than 80% occurring once and the leading ten covering around 20%. Germline loops: CDR1 LNHDA, CDR2 SQIVND (reference sequence). The CDR3 contains 14 residues. V lost 5 bases to trimming and J lost 10 bases; unmatched junction nucleotides: 10. Time point given: week 5, during vaccination. With topical imiquimod, each dose of the vaccine consisted of 300 ug of mutant IDH1 20-mer peptide. The donor cohort comprised cases of new WHO grade 3 or 4 IDH1-mutant, ATRX-lost astrocytoma. With respect to this clone: Its target is not known.

V is TRBV19 and J is TRBJ1-2; TRBD1 matches 10 bases. The receptor was isolated from a young man with glioma. The starting material was PBMCs, obtained from a glioma patient whose treatment included an IDH1 peptide vaccine. The CDR3: CASSPSPGQGIYTF. The CDR3 DNA is TGTGCCAGTAGTCCCTCTCCGGGACAGGGGATCTACACCTTC.